The subject of this entry is one TCR beta chain. In the original analysis: Counts of nucleated cells, estimated from reference gene primer amplification, were obtained. Sequencing used immunoSEQ multiplex PCR; TCRdb keeps in-frame clones, though not all of them. V, J and clone size are taken as reported in that table, and D and trimming were inferred from the DNA itself. The table lists 350,000 to 450,000 clones, more than 80% of them singletons, with around 1.3% in the top ten. The V segment lost 9 bases and the J segment 5 bases; nucleotides outside the gene matches: 11. This CDR3 is built from 14 residues. Germline CDR1 SNHLY, CDR2 FYNNEI. This entry comes from a study of blood T cell repertoires in COVID-19. Overall study: The origin of the acute and convalescent COVID-19 samples was the United States, Italy and Spain. The cDNA or gDNA used as material had been derived from T cells, B-cell-depleted T cells, or PBMCs.

The sequence was obtained from a man aged 35 to 55 with acute or convalescent COVID-19. The V call is TRBV2, the J call TRBJ2-3; the match to TRBD1 covers 7 bases. The specimen was peripheral blood. CDR3 sequence (DNA): TGTGCCAGTAGAACCGACAGGGAGCTAGATACGCAGTATTTT. It yields the protein CASRTDRELDTQYF.